Given below is one T cell receptor beta chain in context. Sample-barcoded 5' priming and a J-beta primer mix drove a second PCR of roughly 7 to 11 cycles. TCRdb analysed the 5' RACE reads with MiXCR anew, one entry per CDR3 protein. The sample shows hundreds of thousands of distinct CDR3 sequences, around 45% of them seen only once. The data derive from a study of blood T cells in healthy people across ages. This CDR3 has 16 amino acids. The germline V gene encodes CDR1 MRHNA and CDR2 SNTAGT. With 5 bases removed from V and 7 bases from J, the gap between germline ends came to 24 bases. This chain links TRBV6-4 with TRBJ2-7; tentatively, D is TRBD2 (7 bases). The receptor's source is a man between 60 and 70 years old in good health. Material for sequencing was blood. The CDR3 coding sequence is TGTGCCAGCAGTCTCCCCCCTGGGGGGGCGCCCGGGGAGCAGTACTTC. Translated, it gives CASSLPPGGAPGEQYF.